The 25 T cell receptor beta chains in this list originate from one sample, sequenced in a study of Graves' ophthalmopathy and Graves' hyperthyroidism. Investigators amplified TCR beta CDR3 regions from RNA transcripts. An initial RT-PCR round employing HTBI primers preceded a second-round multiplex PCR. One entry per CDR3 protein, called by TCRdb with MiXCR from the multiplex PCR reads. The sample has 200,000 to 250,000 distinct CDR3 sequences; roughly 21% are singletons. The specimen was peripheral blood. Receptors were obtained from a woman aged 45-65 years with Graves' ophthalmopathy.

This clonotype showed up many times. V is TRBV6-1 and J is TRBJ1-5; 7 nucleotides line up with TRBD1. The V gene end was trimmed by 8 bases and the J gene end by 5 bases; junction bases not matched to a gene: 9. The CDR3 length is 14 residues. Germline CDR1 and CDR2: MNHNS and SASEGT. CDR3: CASGGQELHQPQHF. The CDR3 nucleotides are TGTGCCAGCGGTGGACAGGAACTTCATCAGCCCCAGCATTTT.

CDR3 DNA sequence: TGTGCCAGTAGTCTCATGGAGGGCATTGAAGCTTTCTTT. As protein: CASSLMEGIEAFF. This chain connects TRBV19 to TRBJ1-1; D is ambiguous. This CDR3 region has 13 residues. Germline CDR1 and CDR2: LNHDA and SQIVND (reference sequence). The V end lost 5 bases, the J end lost 7 bases, and 14 bases lay between the germline ends.

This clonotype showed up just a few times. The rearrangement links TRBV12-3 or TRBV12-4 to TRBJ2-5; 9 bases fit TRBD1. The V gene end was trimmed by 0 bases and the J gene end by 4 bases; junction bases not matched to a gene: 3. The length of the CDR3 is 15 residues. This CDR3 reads CASSLATGGGETQYF. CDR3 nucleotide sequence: TGTGCCAGCAGTTTAGCGACAGGGGGAGGAGAGACCCAGTACTTC.

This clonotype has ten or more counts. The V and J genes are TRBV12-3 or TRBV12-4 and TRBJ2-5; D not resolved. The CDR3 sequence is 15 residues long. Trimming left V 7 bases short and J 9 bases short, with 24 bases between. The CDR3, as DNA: TGTGCCAGCACTCTCTCCCTGGGCAGGTGGATGGCCCAGTACTTC. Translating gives CASTLSLGRWMAQYF.

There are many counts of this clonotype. The DNA for the CDR3 is TGTGCCAGCAGCTGGACCAGCGGGGACAGCCTTTTCGAGCAGTACTTC. Its protein is CASSWTSGDSLFEQYF. The rearrangement joins TRBV11-2 to TRBJ2-7, with D perhaps being TRBD1 or TRBD2 (7 bases each). Per the germline V gene, CDR1 is SGHAT and CDR2 is FQNNGV. CDR3 length equals 16 residues. Trimming removed 4 bases from V and 6 bases from J, with 22 bases in between.

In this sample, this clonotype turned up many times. CDR3 residues: CAIRTGTATEAFF. CDR3 bases: TGTGCCATCAGAACCGGGACCGCAACTGAAGCTTTCTTT. The V call is TRBV10-3, the J call TRBJ1-1, with TRBD1 as a possible D gene (5 bases). This CDR3 has 13 amino acids. Germline V gene lookup returns CDR1 ENHRY and CDR2 SYGVKD. V was cut by 6 bases and J by 5 bases, with 13 bases left in between.

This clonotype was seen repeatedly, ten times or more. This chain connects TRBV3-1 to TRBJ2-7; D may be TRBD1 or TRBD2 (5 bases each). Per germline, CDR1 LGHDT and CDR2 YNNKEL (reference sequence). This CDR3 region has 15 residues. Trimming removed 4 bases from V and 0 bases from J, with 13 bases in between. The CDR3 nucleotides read TGTGCCAGCAGCCCTCGACGAGGGACCTCCTACGAGCAGTACTTC. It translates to CASSPRRGTSYEQYF.

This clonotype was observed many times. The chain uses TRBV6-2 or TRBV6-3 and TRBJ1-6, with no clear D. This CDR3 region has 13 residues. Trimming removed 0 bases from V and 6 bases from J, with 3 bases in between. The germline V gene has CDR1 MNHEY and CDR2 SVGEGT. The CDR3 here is CASSYSVNSPLHF. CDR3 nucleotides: TGTGCCAGCAGTTACTCAGTTAATTCACCCCTCCACTTT.

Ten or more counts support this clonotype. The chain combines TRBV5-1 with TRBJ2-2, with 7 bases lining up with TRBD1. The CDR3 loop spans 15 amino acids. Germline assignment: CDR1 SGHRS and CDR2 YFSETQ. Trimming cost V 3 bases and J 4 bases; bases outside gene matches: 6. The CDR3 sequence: CASSSGTGATGELFF. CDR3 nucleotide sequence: TGCGCCAGCAGCTCTGGCACAGGGGCCACCGGGGAGCTGTTTTTT.

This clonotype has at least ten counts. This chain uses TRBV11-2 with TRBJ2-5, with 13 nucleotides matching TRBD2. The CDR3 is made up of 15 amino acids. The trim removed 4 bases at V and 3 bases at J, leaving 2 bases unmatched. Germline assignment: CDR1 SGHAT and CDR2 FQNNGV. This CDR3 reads CASSYGLAGEETQYF. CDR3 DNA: TGTGCCAGCAGCTACGGACTAGCGGGAGAAGAGACCCAGTACTTC.

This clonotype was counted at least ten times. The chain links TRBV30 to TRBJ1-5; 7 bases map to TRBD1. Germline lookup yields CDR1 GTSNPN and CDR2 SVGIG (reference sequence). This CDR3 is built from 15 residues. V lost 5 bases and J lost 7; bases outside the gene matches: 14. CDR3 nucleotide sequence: TGTGCCTGGGGGAATGACCGACAGGGCCTCCAGCCCCAGCATTTT. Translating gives CAWGNDRQGLQPQHF.

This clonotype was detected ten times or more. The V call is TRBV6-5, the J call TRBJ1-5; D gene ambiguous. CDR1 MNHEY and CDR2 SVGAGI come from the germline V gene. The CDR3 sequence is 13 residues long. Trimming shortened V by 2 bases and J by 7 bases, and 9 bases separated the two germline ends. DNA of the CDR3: TGTGCCAGCAGTTACGGGGTTAGACAGCCCCAGCATTTT. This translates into CASSYGVRQPQHF.

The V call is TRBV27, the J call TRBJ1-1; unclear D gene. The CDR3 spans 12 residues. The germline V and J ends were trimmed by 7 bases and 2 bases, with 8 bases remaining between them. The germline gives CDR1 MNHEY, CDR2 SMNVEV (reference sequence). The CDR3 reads CASIGDNTEAFF. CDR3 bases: TGTGCCAGCATAGGAGACAACACTGAAGCTTTCTTT.

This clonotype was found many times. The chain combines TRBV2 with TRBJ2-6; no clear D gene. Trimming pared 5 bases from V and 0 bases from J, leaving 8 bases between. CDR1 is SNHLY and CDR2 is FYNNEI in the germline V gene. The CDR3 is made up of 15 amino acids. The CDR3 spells CASSRPFSGANVLTF. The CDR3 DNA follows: TGTGCCAGCAGTCGCCCCTTCTCTGGGGCCAACGTCCTGACTTTC. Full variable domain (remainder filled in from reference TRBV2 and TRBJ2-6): EPEVTQTPSHQVTQMGQEVILRCVPISNHLYFYWYRQILGQKVEFLVSFYNNEISEKSEIFDDQFSVERPDGSNFTLKIRSTKLEDSAMYFCASSRPFSGANVLTFGAGSRLTVL.

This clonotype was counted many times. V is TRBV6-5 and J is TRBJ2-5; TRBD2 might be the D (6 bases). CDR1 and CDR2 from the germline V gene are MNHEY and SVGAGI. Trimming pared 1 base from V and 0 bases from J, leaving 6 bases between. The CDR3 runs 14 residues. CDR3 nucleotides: TGTGCCAGCAGTTACTGGGGGGACCAAGAGACCCAGTACTTC. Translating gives CASSYWGDQETQYF.

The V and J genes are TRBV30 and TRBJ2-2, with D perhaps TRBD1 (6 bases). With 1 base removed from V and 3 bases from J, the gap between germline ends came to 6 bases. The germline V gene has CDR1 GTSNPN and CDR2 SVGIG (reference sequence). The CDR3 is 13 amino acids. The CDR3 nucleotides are TGTGCCTGGAGTGGGACAGACACCGGGGAGCTGTTTTTT. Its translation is CAWSGTDTGELFF.

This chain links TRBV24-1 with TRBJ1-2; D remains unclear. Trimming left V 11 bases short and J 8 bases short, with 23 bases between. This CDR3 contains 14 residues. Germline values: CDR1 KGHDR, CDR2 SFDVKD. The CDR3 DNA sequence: TGTGCCAGCAGCCAAGATTCGGCAGTACCCGGCTACACCTTC. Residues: CASSQDSAVPGYTF.

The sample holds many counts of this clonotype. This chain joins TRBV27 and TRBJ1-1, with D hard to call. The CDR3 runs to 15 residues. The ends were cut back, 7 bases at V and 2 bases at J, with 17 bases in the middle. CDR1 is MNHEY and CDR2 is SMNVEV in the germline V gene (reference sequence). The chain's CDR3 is CASTPDRYLNTEAFF. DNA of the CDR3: TGTGCCAGCACCCCCGACCGGTACCTCAACACTGAAGCTTTCTTT.

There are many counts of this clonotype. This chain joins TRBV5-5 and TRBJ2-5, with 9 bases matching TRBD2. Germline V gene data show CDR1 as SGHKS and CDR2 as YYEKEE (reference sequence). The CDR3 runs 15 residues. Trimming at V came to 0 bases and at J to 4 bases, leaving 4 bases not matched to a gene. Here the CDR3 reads CASSLAGGRVETQYF. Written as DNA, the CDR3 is TGTGCCAGCAGCTTGGCCGGCGGGAGGGTAGAGACCCAGTACTTC.

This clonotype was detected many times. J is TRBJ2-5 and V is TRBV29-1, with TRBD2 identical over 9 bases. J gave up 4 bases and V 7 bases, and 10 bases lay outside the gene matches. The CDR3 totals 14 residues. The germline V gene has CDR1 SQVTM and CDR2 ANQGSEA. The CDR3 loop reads CSAELAGLGETQYF. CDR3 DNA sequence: TGCAGCGCCGAACTAGCGGGCCTAGGAGAGACCCAGTACTTC.

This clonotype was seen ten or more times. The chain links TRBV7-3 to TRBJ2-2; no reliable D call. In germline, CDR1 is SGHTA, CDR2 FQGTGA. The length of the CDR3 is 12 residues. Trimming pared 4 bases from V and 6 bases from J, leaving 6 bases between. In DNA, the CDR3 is TGTGCCAGCAGCTCCCTTTCCGGGGAGCTGTTTTTT. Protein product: CASSSLSGELFF.

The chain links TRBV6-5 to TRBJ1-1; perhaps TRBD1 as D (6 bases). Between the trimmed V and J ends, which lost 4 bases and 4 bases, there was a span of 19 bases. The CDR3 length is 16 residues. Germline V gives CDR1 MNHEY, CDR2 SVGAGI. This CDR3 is CASSSRGHRFFTEAFF. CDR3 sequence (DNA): TGTGCCAGCAGTTCGAGGGGACATAGGTTTTTCACTGAAGCTTTCTTT.

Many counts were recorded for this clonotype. This chain's CDR3 is CASSQVGSSEQYF. DNA for the CDR3: TGTGCCAGCAGCCAAGTCGGGAGCAGCGAGCAGTACTTC. This chain connects TRBV3-1 to TRBJ2-7, with D possibly TRBD2 on 6 matching bases. Between the trimmed V and J ends, which lost 1 base and 6 bases, there was a span of 10 bases. Germline values: CDR1 LGHDT, CDR2 YNNKEL (reference sequence). CDR3 size: 13 residues.

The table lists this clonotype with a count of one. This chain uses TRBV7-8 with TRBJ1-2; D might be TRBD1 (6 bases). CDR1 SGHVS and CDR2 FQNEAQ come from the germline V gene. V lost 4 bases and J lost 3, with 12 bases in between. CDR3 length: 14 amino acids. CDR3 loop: CASSSLRGDYGYTF. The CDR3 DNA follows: TGTGCCAGCAGCTCGCTCAGGGGAGACTATGGCTACACCTTC.

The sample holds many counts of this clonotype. DNA of the CDR3: TGTGCCACCAGTGATCTATACCTTAGGCTAGAGACCCAGTACTTC. It encodes CATSDLYLRLETQYF. V gene TRBV24-1 combines with J gene TRBJ2-5; no clear D gene. The CDR3 runs 15 residues. Germline V gives CDR1 KGHDR, CDR2 SFDVKD. The V end lost 3 bases, the J end lost 4 bases, and 14 bases lay between the germline ends.